The T cell receptor beta chain described here comes from a study of blood T cells in healthy people across ages. Whole-study results and caveats: Aged donors had fewer naive CD4+ cells and lower diversity than long-lived donors. Per-million-T-cell TCR beta diversity fell roughly linearly with age.

A sample-barcoded 5' primer and a J-beta primer mix were used in a second PCR of roughly 6 to 11 cycles. TCRdb reprocessed the 5' RACE reads with MiXCR, giving one entry per CDR3 protein. The sample includes roughly 930,000 distinct CDR3 sequences, roughly 50% of them seen just once. A few counts support this clonotype. Its antigen is not identified. Germline assignment: CDR1 SGDLS and CDR2 YYNGEE. V lost 4 bases and J lost 7; bases outside the gene matches: 5. The CDR3 is made up of 14 amino acids. The source is a young man in good health. The sample consisted of blood. The chain uses TRBV9 and TRBJ2-1; 10 bases align to TRBD1. The CDR3 nucleotides are TGTGCCAGCAGCAACCGGGACAGGGGAAATGAGCAGTTCTTC. Translation gives CASSNRDRGNEQFF.